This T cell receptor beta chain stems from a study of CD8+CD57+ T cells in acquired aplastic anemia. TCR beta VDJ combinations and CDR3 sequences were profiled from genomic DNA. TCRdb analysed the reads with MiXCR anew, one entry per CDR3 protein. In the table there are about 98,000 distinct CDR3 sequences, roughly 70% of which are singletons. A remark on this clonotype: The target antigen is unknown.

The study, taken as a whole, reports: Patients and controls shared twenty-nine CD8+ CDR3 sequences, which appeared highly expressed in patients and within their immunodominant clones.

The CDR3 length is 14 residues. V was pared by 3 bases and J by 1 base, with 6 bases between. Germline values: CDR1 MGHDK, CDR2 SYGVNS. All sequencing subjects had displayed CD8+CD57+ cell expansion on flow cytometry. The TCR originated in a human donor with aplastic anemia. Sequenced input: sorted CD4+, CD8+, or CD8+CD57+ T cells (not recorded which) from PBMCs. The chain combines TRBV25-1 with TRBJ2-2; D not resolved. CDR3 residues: CASSERLNTGELFF. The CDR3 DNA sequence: TGTGCCAGCAGTGAGCGTCTGAACACCGGGGAGCTGTTTTTT.